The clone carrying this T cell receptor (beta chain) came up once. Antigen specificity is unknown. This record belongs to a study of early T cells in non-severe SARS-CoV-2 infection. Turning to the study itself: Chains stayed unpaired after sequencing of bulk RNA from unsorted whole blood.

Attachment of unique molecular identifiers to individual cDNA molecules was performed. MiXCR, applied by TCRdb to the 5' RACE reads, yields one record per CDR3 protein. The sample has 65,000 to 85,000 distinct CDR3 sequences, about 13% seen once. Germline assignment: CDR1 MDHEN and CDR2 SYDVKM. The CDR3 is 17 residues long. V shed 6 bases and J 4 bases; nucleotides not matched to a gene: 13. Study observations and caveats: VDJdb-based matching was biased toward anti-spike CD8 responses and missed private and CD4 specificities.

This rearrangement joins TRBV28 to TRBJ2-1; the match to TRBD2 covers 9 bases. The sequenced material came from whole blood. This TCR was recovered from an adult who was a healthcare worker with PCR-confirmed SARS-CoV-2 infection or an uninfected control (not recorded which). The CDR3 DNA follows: TGTGCCAGCAGACGAGAACCGGGACTAGCAGAATACAATGAGCAGTTCTTC. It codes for CASRREPGLAEYNEQFF.